This T cell receptor beta chain emerged from a study of T cells after yellow fever vaccination. TCRdb re-derived calls from the 5' RACE reads in MiXCR, one entry per CDR3 protein. Altogether 450,000 to 600,000 distinct CDR3 sequences are present, approximately 13% being singletons, with the ten largest covering 11% to 15%. The sample holds a few counts of this clonotype. Germline V lookup: CDR1 MNHNS, CDR2 SASEGT. CDR3 length equals 14 residues. Germline trimming cut 7 bases from V and 2 bases from J; bases unmatched to any gene: 6. This specimen was PBMCs, taken on the day of the yellow fever booster vaccination. The clonotype comes from a young man who received the YFV17D yellow fever vaccine. V gene TRBV6-1 combines with J gene TRBJ2-3, with 7 bases that match TRBD2. CDR3 nucleotide sequence: TGTGCCAGCATGCCCGCGGGAGCCACAGATACGCAGTATTTT. Translation: CASMPAGATDTQYF.